The 25 T cell receptor beta chains below all came from one sample that was sequenced in a study of shared clonotypes between healthy human individuals (TCRdb year 2020). Receptors were amplified or captured by the immunoSEQ multiplex PCR assay. The clones in this table, taken by TCRdb from immuneACCESS, are in-frame only. Not every clone is retained; where verified, under half of the shortfall comes from an unresolved V gene, and the cause of the rest is unknown. The sample contains approximately 530,000 clones, about 95% of them found a single time. The ten largest clones capture 0.055% to 0.075% of the sample. The sequenced sample consisted of naive CD4+ T cells sorted from blood. The cell subset or site label corresponds to: CD45RA+ positively selected. These receptors all come from a woman aged 30 to 39 in good health.

The chain is built from TRBV5-1 and TRBJ2-1; no firm D call. V was clipped by 4 bases and J by 8 bases, with 13 bases between them. There are 13 residues in the CDR3. Germline V gene sequence: CDR1 SGHRS, CDR2 YFSETQ. CDR3 DNA: TGCGCCAGCAGCACCATGACGTCCCATGAGCAGTTCTTC. Its protein product is CASSTMTSHEQFF.

The gene calls are TRBV28 and TRBJ1-4; D remains ambiguous. Deletions cut 5 bases from V and 5 bases from J, with 12 bases between. The CDR3 has 14 residues. From germline, CDR1 is MDHEN and CDR2 SYDVKM. CDR3 region: CASSGRTVNEKLFF. In nucleotides, the CDR3 is TGTGCCAGCAGTGGACGGACGGTGAATGAAAAACTGTTTTTT.

This rearrangement joins TRBV7-9 to TRBJ2-7; D remains ambiguous. V lost 3 bases and J lost 0, with 9 bases in between. Germline CDR1 is SEHNR and CDR2 is FQNEAQ (reference sequence). This CDR3 region has 14 residues. The CDR3 bases are TGTGCCAGCAGCTTGACAAGTTACTCCTACGAGCAGTACTTC. This gives the protein CASSLTSYSYEQYF.

The gene calls are TRBV28 and TRBJ2-3; possible D gene TRBD1, 7 bases. The germline V gene has CDR1 MDHEN and CDR2 SYDVKM. The V gene lost 7 bases and the J gene lost 1 base, with 24 bases spanning the gap. CDR3 size: 18 residues. CDR3 sequence reads: CASTPPLPTGEGTDTQYF. The CDR3 region has the DNA TGTGCCAGCACCCCCCCCCTACCTACAGGGGAGGGCACAGATACGCAGTATTTT.

The chain recombines TRBV7-6 with TRBJ2-5, with 12 bases fitting TRBD2. Germline V gene lookup returns CDR1 SGHVS and CDR2 FNYEAQ. The CDR3 is made up of 16 amino acids. The ends lost 2 bases at V and 5 bases at J; junction bases unmatched: 6. CDR3 residues: CASSLLLAGGGETQYF. CDR3 DNA: TGTGCCAGCAGCTTACTACTAGCGGGAGGCGGGGAGACCCAGTACTTC. The full variable domain, with the rest looked up from reference TRBV7-6 and TRBJ2-5, is GAGVSQSPRYKVTKRGQDVALRCDPISGHVSLYWYRQALGQGPEFLTYFNYEAQQDKSGLPNDRFSAERPEGSISTLTIQRTEQRDSAMYRCASSLLLAGGGETQYFGPGTRLLVL.

This chain connects TRBV7-9 to TRBJ1-2, with D unresolved. The CDR3 is made up of 15 amino acids. Germline V gene sequence: CDR1 SEHNR, CDR2 FQNEAQ (reference sequence). Trimming removed 5 bases from V and 4 bases from J, with 17 bases in between. CDR3 nucleotides: TGTGCCAGCAGCCGAGGAGGGTGGGAGACCTATGGCTACACCTTC. Amino acids: CASSRGGWETYGYTF.

As regards this clone: The identical CDR3 is also encoded by other nucleotide sequences in the sample. This rearrangement joins TRBV6-5 to TRBJ1-2; D is unclear. The CDR3 contains 12 residues. The V and J ends lost 4 bases and 5 bases respectively, with 8 bases between them. Germline V gene lookup returns CDR1 MNHEY and CDR2 SVGAGI. CDR3: CASSSGRYGYTF. CDR3 in DNA: TGTGCCAGCAGTTCGGGGAGGTATGGCTACACCTTC.

The chain recombines TRBV28 with TRBJ1-2; weak D call: TRBD1 (5 bases). The V end lost 7 bases, the J end lost 7 bases, and 16 bases lay between the germline ends. There are 13 residues in the CDR3. The germline CDR1 and CDR2 sequences are MDHEN and SYDVKM. The CDR3 reads CASTVLGVSGYTF. CDR3 coding DNA: TGTGCCAGCACCGTACTGGGGGTTTCTGGCTACACCTTC.

J is TRBJ2-1 and V is TRBV5-1; 7 bases fit TRBD2. With 2 bases clipped from V and 9 bases from J, the junction kept 11 bases outside the gene matches. The length of the CDR3 is 15 residues. From germline, CDR1 is SGHRS and CDR2 YFSETQ. The CDR3 coding sequence is TGCGCCAGCAGCTTCGTCCTAGCGGCGGCGGCTGAGCAGTTCTTC. This sequence encodes CASSFVLAAAAEQFF.

This chain joins TRBV28 and TRBJ2-2; tentative D call: TRBD2 (7 bases). The CDR3 has 13 amino acids. CDR1 is MDHEN and CDR2 is SYDVKM in the germline V gene. The CDR3 region is CAVGGPNTGELFF. CDR3 nucleotide sequence: TGTGCAGTCGGGGGGCCGAACACCGGGGAGCTGTTTTTT.

This sequence joins TRBV29-1 and TRBJ1-1, with no clear D. This CDR3 has 15 residues. V was shortened by 6 bases and J by 1 base, with 18 bases between the two germline ends. Germline values: CDR1 SQVTM, CDR2 ANQGSEA. The CDR3 DNA reads as TGCAGCGTGGGTAGAGGTGAGCGGAAGAACACTGAAGCTTTCTTT. Its translation: CSVGRGERKNTEAFF.

The chain combines TRBV15 with TRBJ2-3; the D gene is possibly TRBD1 (6 bases). V was shortened by 5 bases and J by 2 bases, with 14 bases between the two germline ends. Germline V gene data show CDR1 as LNHNV and CDR2 as YYDKDF (reference sequence). The CDR3 runs to 15 residues. Here the CDR3 DNA reads TGTGCCACCAGCTCCCAGACAGGCCACACAGATACGCAGTATTTT. Protein product: CATSSQTGHTDTQYF.

The chain employs TRBV6-4 and TRBJ2-2, with 13 bases lining up with TRBD2. Germline V CDR1 and CDR2: MRHNA, SNTAGT. V was clipped by 4 bases and J by 4 bases; unmatched bases: 0. The CDR3 covers 15 residues. The CDR3 protein is CASSGTSGSTGELFF. CDR3 nucleotide sequence: TGTGCCAGCAGTGGGACTAGCGGGAGCACCGGGGAGCTGTTTTTT.

This sequence joins TRBV9 and TRBJ1-1; a weak D match, TRBD1 (6 bases). This CDR3 contains 14 residues. From germline, CDR1 is SGDLS and CDR2 YYNGEE. V lost 6 bases, J lost 0 bases, and 12 bases lay in between. CDR3 coding DNA: TGTGCCAGCAAGAGGGGACACCTGAACACTGAAGCTTTCTTT. Protein product: CASKRGHLNTEAFF.

The chain couples TRBV29-1 to TRBJ2-7, with 8 bases aligning to TRBD1. V gave up 4 bases and J gave up 5 bases; unmatched junction bases: 7. The germline V gene has CDR1 SQVTM and CDR2 ANQGSEA. CDR3 length: 13 amino acids. CDR3 nucleotides: TGCAGCGTTGCCGGGGGCAGGGGGCACGAGCAGTACTTC. Protein: CSVAGGRGHEQYF.

The rearrangement links TRBV30 to TRBJ2-1, with 7 bases identical to TRBD2. Germline V gene data show CDR1 as GTSNPN and CDR2 as SVGIG (reference sequence). CDR3 size: 14 residues. Trimming at V came to 0 bases and at J to 5 bases, leaving 4 bases not matched to a gene. The CDR3 DNA sequence: TGTGCCTGGAGTGTGCTAGCGGCTGACAATGAGCAGTTCTTC. Its translation is CAWSVLAADNEQFF.

The chain joins TRBV12-5 to TRBJ2-1, with TRBD2 matching over 10 bases. The CDR3 totals 16 residues. Germline values: CDR1 LGHNT, CDR2 FRNRAP. V was clipped by 7 bases and J by 7 bases; unmatched bases: 13. In DNA, the CDR3 is TGTGCTAGTGCTATGGGAGCGGGAGGGCCGTTAAATGAGCAGTTCTTC. This encodes CASAMGAGGPLNEQFF.

V and J are TRBV5-6 and TRBJ1-4; 9 bases map to TRBD1. The V segment lost 0 bases and the J segment 6 bases; nucleotides outside the gene matches: 0. CDR3 length equals 14 residues. Germline V lookup: CDR1 SGHDT, CDR2 YYEEEE. The CDR3 sequence: CASSLGDRDEKLFF. The CDR3 coding sequence is TGTGCCAGCAGCTTGGGGGACAGGGATGAAAAACTGTTTTTT.

The chain recombines TRBV19 with TRBJ1-5; no clear D. Trimming shortened V by 0 bases and J by 5 bases, and 8 bases separated the two germline ends. CDR1 is LNHDA and CDR2 is SQIVND in the germline V gene (reference sequence). The CDR3 sequence is 14 residues long. The CDR3 sequence: CASSIESEYQPQHF. DNA of the CDR3: TGTGCCAGTAGTATAGAATCGGAATATCAGCCCCAGCATTTT.

V usage is TRBV11-2 and J usage is TRBJ1-2; the D is unclear. V lost 5 bases, J lost 1 base, and 8 bases lay in between. Germline V gene data show CDR1 as SGHAT and CDR2 as FQNNGV. This CDR3 has 13 residues. CDR3 DNA sequence: TGTGCCAGCAGCAGAGGGCTTAACTATGGCTACACCTTC. It yields the protein CASSRGLNYGYTF. Combining the CDR3 with reference TRBV11-2 and TRBJ1-2 gives the whole variable domain EAGVAQSPRYKIIEKRQSVAFWCNPISGHATLYWYQQILGQGPKLLIQFQNNGVVDDSQLPKDRFSAERLKGVDSTLKIQPAKLEDSAVYLCASSRGLNYGYTFGSGTRLTVV.

CDR3 DNA: TGTGCCAGCAGCCTGTACGGGACTAGCGGGGACCAATACGAGCAGTACTTC. Amino acids: CASSLYGTSGDQYEQYF. The chain couples TRBV4-2 to TRBJ2-5, with 13 bases matching TRBD2. The end of the DNA is better explained by TRBJ2-7, so the J call may be wrong. The germline V gene encodes CDR1 LGHNA and CDR2 YNFKEQ. The CDR3 has 17 amino acids.

J is TRBJ2-2 and V is TRBV19; D tentatively reads TRBD1 or TRBD2 (5 bases each). Germline CDR1 is LNHDA and CDR2 is SQIVND (reference sequence). V lost 9 bases, J lost 2 bases, and 19 bases lay in between. This CDR3 spans 16 amino acids. As DNA, the CDR3 is TGTGCCAGCCTCAGGCTCCGGGACGGCAACACCGGGGAGCTGTTTTTT. Its protein is CASLRLRDGNTGELFF.

The rearrangement links TRBV14 to TRBJ2-1; TRBD2 matches at 7 bases. The ends lost 2 bases at V and 9 bases at J; junction bases unmatched: 10. CDR3 size: 15 residues. CDR1 and CDR2 from the germline V gene are SGHDN and FVKESK. The CDR3 spells CASSQHAGVRGEQFF. Written as DNA, the CDR3 is TGTGCCAGCAGCCAACACGCGGGAGTCCGGGGTGAGCAGTTCTTC.

V is TRBV19 and J is TRBJ1-1; D is perhaps TRBD1 (5 bases). The V gene's germline CDR1 is LNHDA and CDR2 SQIVND (reference sequence). Trimming stripped 6 bases from V and 0 bases from J, with 14 bases between. CDR3 length: 15 residues. The CDR3 is CASRRGGLMNTEAFF. The CDR3 DNA reads TGTGCCAGTAGACGGGGGGGACTGATGAACACTGAAGCTTTCTTT.

In regard to this clone: The sample contains more than one DNA sequence encoding this CDR3. The rearrangement joins TRBV5-1 to TRBJ1-2; TRBD1 aligns across 8 bases. The germline V gene has CDR1 SGHRS and CDR2 YFSETQ. The CDR3 has 14 residues. J lost 2 bases, V lost 0 bases, and 0 bases had no gene match. The CDR3 DNA is TGCGCCAGCAGCTTGGGACAGGGGAACTATGGCTACACCTTC. As protein: CASSLGQGNYGYTF.